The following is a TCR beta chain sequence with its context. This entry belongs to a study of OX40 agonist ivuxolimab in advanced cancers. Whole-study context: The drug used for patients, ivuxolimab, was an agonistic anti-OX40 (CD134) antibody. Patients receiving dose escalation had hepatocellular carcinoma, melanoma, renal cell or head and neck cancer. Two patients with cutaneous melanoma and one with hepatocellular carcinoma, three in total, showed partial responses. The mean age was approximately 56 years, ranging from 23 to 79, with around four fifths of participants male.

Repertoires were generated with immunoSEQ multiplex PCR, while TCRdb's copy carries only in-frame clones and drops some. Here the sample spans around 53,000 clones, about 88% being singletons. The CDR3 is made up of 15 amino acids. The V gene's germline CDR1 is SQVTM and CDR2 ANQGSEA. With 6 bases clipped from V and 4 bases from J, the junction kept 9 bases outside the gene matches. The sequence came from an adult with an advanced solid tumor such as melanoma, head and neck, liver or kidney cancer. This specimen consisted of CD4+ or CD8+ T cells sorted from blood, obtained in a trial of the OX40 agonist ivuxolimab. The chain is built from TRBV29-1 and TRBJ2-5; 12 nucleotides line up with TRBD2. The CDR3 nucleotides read TGCAGCGTAGGGATACTAGCGGGAGGTCGAGAGACCCAGTACTTC. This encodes CSVGILAGGRETQYF.